The clone carrying this T cell receptor beta chain was counted only a few times. These data come from a study of blood T cell repertoires in COVID-19. Measured with immunoSEQ multiplex PCR; TCRdb has only the in-frame clones, and not every one. The sample holds about 90,000 clones, over 80% seen once. V gave up 3 bases and J gave up 9 bases, with 12 bases separating them. Germline loops: CDR1 MGHDK, CDR2 SYGVNS. The CDR3 runs to 13 residues. The sample comprised peripheral blood. V is TRBV25-1 and J is TRBJ1-5, with D tentatively TRBD1 (5 bases). The clonotype comes from a woman aged 60-75 years with active COVID-19. The CDR3 is CASSDIGGTPQHF. The CDR3 DNA is TGTGCCAGCAGTGACATTGGAGGGACGCCCCAGCATTTT. The full variable domain, in which reference TRBV25-1 and TRBJ1-5 provide the parts outside the CDR3, is EADIYQTPRYLVIGTGKKITLECSQTMGHDKMYWYQQDPGMELHLIHYSYGVNSTEKGDLSSESTVSRIRTEHFPLTLESARPSHTSQYLCASSDIGGTPQHFGDGTRLSIL.